This T cell receptor beta chain emerged from a study of cytomegalovirus exposure and HLA in healthy donors. Findings and caveats of the study: The later analysis indicated that the majority of CMV-associated TCR beta chains appeared HLA-restricted.

Trimming left V 3 bases short and J 2 bases short, with 8 bases between. The CDR3 totals 14 residues. Germline V gives CDR1 LNHNV, CDR2 YYDKDF (reference sequence). Primers for the PCR totalled 60 Vbeta and 13 Jbeta. Produced via immunoSEQ multiplex PCR; TCRdb's table is partial and in-frame only. Its table records around 200,000 clones. Remarks on this clone: Its target is not known.

The sequenced material came from PBMCs. The rearrangement joins TRBV15 to TRBJ1-5; possibly TRBD1 for D (6 bases). This TCR came from a woman in her thirties in good health and CMV-seropositive. CDR3 DNA: TGTGCCACCAGCAGGCCAGGGGGCAATCAGCCCCAGCATTTT. Residues: CATSRPGGNQPQHF.